One sample yielded the 17 T cell receptor beta chains listed below, sequenced in a study of control samples from healthy donors and cancer patients. Only in-frame clones appear in the TCRdb table, and some are missing; sequencing was by immunoSEQ multiplex PCR. This table holds more than 50,000 clones, 90% found once. The sequenced material came from PBMCs. These receptor sequences come from a woman in her fifties or sixties with colorectal cancer.

The rearrangement uses TRBV5-1 and TRBJ1-4; 9 nucleotides match TRBD1. Germline V gene lookup returns CDR1 SGHRS and CDR2 YFSETQ. Germline trimming cut 4 bases from V and 5 bases from J; bases unmatched to any gene: 15. The CDR3 has 18 residues. DNA of the CDR3: TGCGCCAGCAGCATTGGGACAGGGCAGCGTCGAAGAAATGAAAAACTGTTTTTT. Encoded protein: CASSIGTGQRRRNEKLFF.

The V call is TRBV2, the J call TRBJ2-7; D is ambiguous. V was shortened by 3 bases and J by 5 bases, with 17 bases between the two germline ends. The germline gives CDR1 SNHLY, CDR2 FYNNEI. The CDR3 is 15 amino acids. The CDR3 sequence: CASSEGLLPANEQYF. The DNA of the CDR3 is TGTGCCAGCAGTGAGGGCTTGCTGCCGGCCAACGAGCAGTACTTC.

This chain connects TRBV7-6 to TRBJ2-3, with 7 bases aligning to TRBD2. CDR1 is SGHVS, CDR2 FNYEAQ, per germline. The CDR3 is 13 amino acids. V lost 8 bases to trimming and J lost 1 base; unmatched junction nucleotides: 3. The CDR3 loop reads CASEAGGTDTQYF. The DNA for the CDR3 is TGTGCCAGCGAGGCGGGAGGCACAGATACGCAGTATTTT.

The genes are TRBV9 and TRBJ2-3; 8 positions agree with TRBD1. The CDR3 loop spans 14 amino acids. With 2 bases clipped from V and 5 bases from J, the junction kept 4 bases outside the gene matches. Germline assignment: CDR1 SGDLS and CDR2 YYNGEE. Here the CDR3 reads CASSVGTGLDTQYF. The CDR3 nucleotides read TGTGCCAGCAGCGTTGGGACAGGACTAGATACGCAGTATTTT. Combining the CDR3 with reference TRBV9 and TRBJ2-3 gives the whole variable domain DSGVTQTPKHLITATGQRVTLRCSPRSGDLSVYWYQQSLDQGLQFLIQYYNGEERAKGNILERFSAQQFPDLHSELNLSSLELGDSALYFCASSVGTGLDTQYFGPGTRLTVL.

The rearrangement uses TRBV7-9 and TRBJ2-5; perhaps D is TRBD1 or TRBD2 (5 bases each). The ends were cut back, 5 bases at V and 0 bases at J, with 25 bases in the middle. This CDR3 comprises 19 residues. Germline loops: CDR1 SEHNR, CDR2 FQNEAQ (reference sequence). The CDR3: CASSPPGRLNSLYQETQYF. CDR3 in DNA: TGTGCCAGCAGCCCACCGGGACGACTGAACTCCCTGTACCAAGAGACCCAGTACTTC.

The chain couples TRBV2 to TRBJ1-5; 7 nucleotides line up with TRBD1. This CDR3 is 16 amino acids long. Germline CDR1 is SNHLY and CDR2 is FYNNEI. The junction had 12 bases not matched to a gene; V was cut back by 6 bases and J by 4 bases. The DNA of the CDR3 is TGTGCCAGCAGCCCAGACAGGGCGCCCCGGAATCAGCCCCAGCATTTT. Translated: CASSPDRAPRNQPQHF.

The V call is TRBV6-1, the J call TRBJ2-5, with 10 positions matching TRBD2. V shed 4 bases, J shed 1 base, and the junction held 6 bases outside the gene matches. Germline V gene data show CDR1 as MNHNS and CDR2 as SASEGT. The CDR3 is made up of 16 amino acids. The CDR3 DNA sequence: TGTGCCAGCAGTGTTTTAGCGGGAGGCAGCCAAGAGACCCAGTACTTC. Translation gives CASSVLAGGSQETQYF.

This chain connects TRBV5-1 to TRBJ2-7, with D unresolved. This CDR3 has 12 amino acids. Between the trimmed V and J ends, which lost 0 bases and 4 bases, there was a span of 5 bases. CDR1 and CDR2 from the germline V gene are SGHRS and YFSETQ. This CDR3 reads CASSLERYEQYF. The CDR3 bases are TGCGCCAGCAGCTTGGAGAGATACGAGCAGTACTTC.

The V and J genes are TRBV18 and TRBJ2-6; 9 nucleotides agree with TRBD1. CDR1 and CDR2 (germline): KGHSH, LQKENI. The V gene end was trimmed by 2 bases and the J gene end by 0 bases; junction bases not matched to a gene: 11. The CDR3 runs to 20 residues. The CDR3: CASSPLAGQGRTSGANVLTF. CDR3 bases: TGTGCCAGCTCACCATTGGCGGGACAGGGTAGGACCTCTGGGGCCAACGTCCTGACTTTC.

The chain joins TRBV6-5 to TRBJ2-3, with D unresolved. The CDR3 is 13 amino acids. Germline V CDR1 and CDR2: MNHEY, SVGAGI. Deletions cut 7 bases from V and 0 bases from J, with 8 bases between. The CDR3 sequence is CASTERSTDTQYF. Here the CDR3 DNA reads TGTGCCAGCACAGAAAGAAGCACAGATACGCAGTATTTT.

The J gene is TRBJ1-2, the V gene TRBV5-1; D call uncertain. Trimming pared 0 bases from V and 7 bases from J, leaving 4 bases between. CDR1 SGHRS and CDR2 YFSETQ come from the germline V gene. The CDR3 is 11 amino acids. The CDR3 is CASSLGAGYTF. CDR3 in DNA: TGCGCCAGCAGCTTGGGTGCTGGCTACACCTTC.

The gene calls are TRBV19 and TRBJ2-1; TRBD2 matches 11 bases. V shed 6 bases and J 4 bases; nucleotides not matched to a gene: 5. Germline CDR1 reads LNHDA; CDR2 reads SQIVND (reference sequence). This CDR3 is 15 amino acids long. CDR3 DNA: TGTGCCAGTAGCGGAGGACTAGCGGGTTACAATGAGCAGTTCTTC. Its protein product is CASSGGLAGYNEQFF. The variable domain in full, with the rest retrieved from reference TRBV19 and TRBJ2-1, is DGGITQSPKYLFRKEGQNVTLSCEQNLNHDAMYWYRQDPGQGLRLIYYSQIVNDFQKGDIAEGYSVSREKKESFPLTVTSAQKNPTAFYLCASSGGLAGYNEQFFGPGTRLTVL.

This clone was counted a single time. The rearrangement links TRBV29-1 to TRBJ1-1; 9 bases align to TRBD1. CDR3 length: 15 residues. Trimming at V came to 5 bases and at J to 5 bases, leaving 12 bases not matched to a gene. Germline V lookup: CDR1 SQVTM, CDR2 ANQGSEA. The CDR3 DNA reads as TGCAGCGTTCAATACAGGGGGCTCCGGGGGACTGAAGCTTTCTTT. Translation: CSVQYRGLRGTEAFF.

The chain carries TRBV4-1 and TRBJ2-6; D possibly matches TRBD1 or TRBD2 (6 bases each). Trimming removed 0 bases at V and 4 bases at J, with 13 bases between. The CDR3 contains 17 residues. The germline gives CDR1 MGHRA, CDR2 YSYEKL. The CDR3 sequence is CASSQDPGGPGANVLTF. CDR3 in DNA: TGCGCCAGCAGCCAAGATCCCGGGGGCCCCGGGGCCAACGTCCTGACTTTC.

This sequence joins TRBV19 and TRBJ1-4; TRBD1 matches 10 bases. After removal of 4 bases from V and 4 bases from J, the junction contained 9 bases not matched to a gene. The CDR3 runs to 17 residues. CDR1 and CDR2 (germline): LNHDA, SQIVND (reference sequence). The CDR3 bases are TGTGCCAGTAGTAGGGGACAGGGGAAGGGGAATAATGAAAAACTGTTTTTT. Encoded protein: CASSRGQGKGNNEKLFF.

This clone was counted once. V is TRBV7-3 and J is TRBJ1-2, with a weak D call TRBD1 (5 bases). This CDR3 spans 15 amino acids. The V end was cut by 5 bases, the J end by 8 bases, with 21 bases between. Germline lookup yields CDR1 SGHTA and CDR2 FQGTGA. CDR3: CASSPRGEAPGGYTF. The CDR3 nucleotides are TGTGCCAGCAGCCCTCGGGGGGAGGCCCCTGGGGGCTACACCTTC.

The chain links TRBV7-8 to TRBJ2-4; 7 nucleotides line up with TRBD2. The V segment lost 5 bases and the J segment 0 bases; nucleotides outside the gene matches: 7. In germline, CDR1 is SGHVS, CDR2 FQNEAQ. This CDR3 has 16 residues. The DNA of the CDR3 is TGTGCCAGCAGCGCCGGGACTATCATAGCCAAAAACATTCAGTACTTC. Amino acids: CASSAGTIIAKNIQYF.